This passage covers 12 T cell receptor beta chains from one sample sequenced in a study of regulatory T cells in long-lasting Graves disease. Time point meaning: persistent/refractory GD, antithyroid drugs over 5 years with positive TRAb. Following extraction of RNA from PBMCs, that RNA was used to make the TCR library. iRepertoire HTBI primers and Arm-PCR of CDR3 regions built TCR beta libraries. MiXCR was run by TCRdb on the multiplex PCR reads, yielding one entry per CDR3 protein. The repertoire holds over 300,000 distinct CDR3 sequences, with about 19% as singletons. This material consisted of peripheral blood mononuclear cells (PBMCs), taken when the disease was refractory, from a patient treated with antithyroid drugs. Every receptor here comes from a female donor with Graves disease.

In DNA, the CDR3 is TGCAGTGCTAGCCTGGGGGGATTCGGGGAGCAGTACTTC. Amino acids: CSASLGGFGEQYF. The chain is built from TRBV20-1 and TRBJ2-7, with D perhaps TRBD2 (6 bases). V was trimmed by 3 bases and J by 7 bases, leaving 16 bases between them. CDR1 and CDR2 (germline): DFQATT, SNEGSKA (reference sequence). This CDR3 has 13 residues.

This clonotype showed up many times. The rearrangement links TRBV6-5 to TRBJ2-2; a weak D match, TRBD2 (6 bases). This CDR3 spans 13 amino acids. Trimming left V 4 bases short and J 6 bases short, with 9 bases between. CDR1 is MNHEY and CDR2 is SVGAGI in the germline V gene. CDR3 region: CASSSGGSGELFF. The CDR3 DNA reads TGTGCCAGCAGTTCCGGGGGATCCGGGGAGCTGTTTTTT.

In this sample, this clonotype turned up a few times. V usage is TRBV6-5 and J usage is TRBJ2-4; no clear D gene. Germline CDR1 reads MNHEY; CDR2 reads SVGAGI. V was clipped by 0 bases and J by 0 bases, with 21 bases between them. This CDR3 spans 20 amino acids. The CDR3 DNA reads TGTGCCAGCAGTTACTCCGTAGCCCCTACTTCGGGTGAAGCCAAAAACATTCAGTACTTC. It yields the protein CASSYSVAPTSGEAKNIQYF.

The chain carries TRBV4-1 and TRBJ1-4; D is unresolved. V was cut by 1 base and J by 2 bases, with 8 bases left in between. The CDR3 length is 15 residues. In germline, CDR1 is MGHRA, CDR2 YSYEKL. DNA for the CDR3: TGCGCCAGCAGCCAAGGATGGCAGACTAATGAAAAACTGTTTTTT. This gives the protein CASSQGWQTNEKLFF.

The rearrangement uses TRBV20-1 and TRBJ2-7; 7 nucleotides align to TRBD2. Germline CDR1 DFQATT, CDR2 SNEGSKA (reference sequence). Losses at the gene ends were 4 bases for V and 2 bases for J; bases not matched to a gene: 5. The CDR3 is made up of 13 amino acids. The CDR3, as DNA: TGCAGTGCTAAAAGCGGGGCCCCCTACGAGCAGTACTTC. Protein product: CSAKSGAPYEQYF.

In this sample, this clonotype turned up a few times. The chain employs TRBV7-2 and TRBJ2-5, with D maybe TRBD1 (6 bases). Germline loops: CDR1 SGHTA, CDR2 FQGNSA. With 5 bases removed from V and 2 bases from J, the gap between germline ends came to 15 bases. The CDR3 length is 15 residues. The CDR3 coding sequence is TGTGCCAGCAGCCCGCCAGGACAGTCGCAAGAGACCCAGTACTTC. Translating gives CASSPPGQSQETQYF.

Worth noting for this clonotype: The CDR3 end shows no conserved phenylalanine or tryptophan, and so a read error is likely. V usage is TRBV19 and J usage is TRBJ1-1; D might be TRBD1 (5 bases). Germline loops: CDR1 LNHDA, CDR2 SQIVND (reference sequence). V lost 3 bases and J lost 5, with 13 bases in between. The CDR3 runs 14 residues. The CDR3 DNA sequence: TGTGCCAGTAGTATGAAGGGGAAGGGAACTGAAGCTTTCTCT. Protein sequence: CASSMKGKGTEAFS.

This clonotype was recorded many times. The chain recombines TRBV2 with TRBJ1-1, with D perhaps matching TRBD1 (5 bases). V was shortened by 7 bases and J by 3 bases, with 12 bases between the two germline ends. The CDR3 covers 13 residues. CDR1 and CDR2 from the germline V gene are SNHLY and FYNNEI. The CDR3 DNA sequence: TGTGCCAGCAATTCAGGAGGGGACACTGAAGCTTTCTTT. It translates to CASNSGGDTEAFF.

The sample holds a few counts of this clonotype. CDR3: CSARDGSGKAGGIQYF. The CDR3 DNA reads as TGCAGTGCTAGAGATGGGAGTGGGAAGGCCGGTGGCATTCAGTACTTC. The chain couples TRBV20-1 to TRBJ2-4; D may be TRBD2 (5 bases). The CDR3 consists of 16 residues. Germline assignment: CDR1 DFQATT and CDR2 SNEGSKA (reference sequence). The V and J ends lost 0 bases and 9 bases respectively, with 21 bases between them.

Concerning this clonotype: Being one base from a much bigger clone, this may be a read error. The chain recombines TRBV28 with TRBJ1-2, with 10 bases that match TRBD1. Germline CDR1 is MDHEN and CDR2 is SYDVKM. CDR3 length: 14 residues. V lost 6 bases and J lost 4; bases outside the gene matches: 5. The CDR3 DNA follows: TGTGCCAGCAGCGACAGGGGGCGAGGCTATGGCTACACCTTC. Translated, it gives CASSDRGRGYGYTF.

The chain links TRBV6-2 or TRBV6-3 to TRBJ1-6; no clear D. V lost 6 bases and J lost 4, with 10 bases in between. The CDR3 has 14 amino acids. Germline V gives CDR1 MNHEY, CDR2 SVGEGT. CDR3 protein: CASSPASYNSPLHF. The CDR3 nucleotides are TGTGCCAGCAGCCCCGCGAGTTATAATTCACCCCTCCACTTT.

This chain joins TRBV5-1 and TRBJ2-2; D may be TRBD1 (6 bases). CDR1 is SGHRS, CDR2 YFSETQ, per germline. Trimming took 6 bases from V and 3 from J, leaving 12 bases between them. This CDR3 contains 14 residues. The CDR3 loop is CASKGGPDTGELFF. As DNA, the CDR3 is TGCGCCAGCAAAGGGGGACCCGACACCGGGGAGCTGTTTTTT.